A selection of T cell receptor beta chains follows, all from one sample in a study of blood T cell repertoires in COVID-19. Generated by immunoSEQ multiplex PCR, the TCRdb table keeps only in-frame clones and is missing some. The data show about 310,000 clones, 85% to 90% seen once. Material for sequencing was peripheral blood. The receptors were gathered from a man between 65 and 85 years old with acute or convalescent COVID-19. The CDR3 runs from the conserved cysteine through the conserved F or W. Fields, in order: J gene, clone size, D gene, V gene, CDR3 DNA, CDR3 protein. D genes are given only for firm matches. The size field is filled for only some rows; it gives once, few, many or a size class.

>TRBJ2-1|once|-|TRBV7-2
TGTGCCAGCAGCTTGGGGGGGCTTGAGCAGTTCTTC
CASSLGGLEQFF
>TRBJ1-4|-|-|TRBV7-8
TGTGCCAGCAGCCGTCAGGGGTTTAGTGAAAAACTGTTTTTT
CASSRQGFSEKLFF
>TRBJ2-3|-|TRBD1|TRBV30
TGTGCCTGGAGGACAGGGCGCGGCACAGATACGCAGTATTTT
CAWRTGRGTDTQYF
>TRBJ1-6|-|TRBD1|TRBV4-1
TGCGCCAGCAGCCAAGCGGGCCTGATCGGACAGGGAAATTCACCCCTCCACTTT
CASSQAGLIGQGNSPLHF
>TRBJ2-5|-|TRBD1|TRBV11-2
TGTGCCAGCAGCTTCGGGACAGAGCAAGAGACCCAGTACTTC
CASSFGTEQETQYF
>TRBJ1-1|-|-|TRBV7-9
TGTGCCAGCAGCCTAGACATTTCGAACACTGAAGCTTTCTTT
CASSLDISNTEAFF
>TRBJ2-7|-|TRBD1|TRBV7-2
TGTGCCAGCAGCCCGCGGACAGGTTCATCCTACGAGCAGTACTTC
CASSPRTGSSYEQYF
>TRBJ2-7|-|TRBD1|TRBV7-2
TGTGCCAGCAGCTTACCTTCAACAGGGGGTTACGAGCAGTACTTC
CASSLPSTGGYEQYF
>TRBJ2-2|-|-|TRBV19
TGTGCCAGTAGTAGGTCAGGGCGCGACACCGGGGAGCTGTTTTTT
CASSRSGRDTGELFF
>TRBJ2-2|-|TRBD2|TRBV7-3
TGTGCCAGCAGCGCGGGACTAGGAGGCACCGGGGAGCTGTTTTTT
CASSAGLGGTGELFF
>TRBJ2-3|-|-|TRBV5-5
TGTGCCAGCACCTTAGAGAGCACAGATACGCAGTATTTT
CASTLESTDTQYF
>TRBJ2-7|-|-|TRBV12-3/TRBV12-4
TGTGCCAGCAGTTTAGCAGACGGGACTCAATACTTC
CASSLADGTQYF
>TRBJ1-3|few|-|TRBV27
TGTGCCAGCAGTTTAACAGGGCCGACTCTCTCTGGAAACACCATATATTTT
CASSLTGPTLSGNTIYF